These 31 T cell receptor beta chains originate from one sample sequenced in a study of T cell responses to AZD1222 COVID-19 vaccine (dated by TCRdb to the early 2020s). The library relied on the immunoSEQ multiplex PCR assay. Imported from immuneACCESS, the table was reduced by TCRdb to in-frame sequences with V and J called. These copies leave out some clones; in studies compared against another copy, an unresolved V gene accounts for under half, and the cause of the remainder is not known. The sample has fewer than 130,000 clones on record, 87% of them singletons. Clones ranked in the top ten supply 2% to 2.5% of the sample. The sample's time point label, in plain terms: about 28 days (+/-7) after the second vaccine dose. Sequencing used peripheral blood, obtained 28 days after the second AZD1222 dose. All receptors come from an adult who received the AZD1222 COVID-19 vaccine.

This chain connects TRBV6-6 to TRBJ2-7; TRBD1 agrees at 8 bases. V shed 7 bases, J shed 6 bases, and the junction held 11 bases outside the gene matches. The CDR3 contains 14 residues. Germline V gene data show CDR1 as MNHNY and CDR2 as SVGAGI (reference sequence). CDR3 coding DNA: TGTGCCAGCACTTCCAGGCAGGGGGCTGGCGAGCAGTACTTC. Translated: CASTSRQGAGEQYF.

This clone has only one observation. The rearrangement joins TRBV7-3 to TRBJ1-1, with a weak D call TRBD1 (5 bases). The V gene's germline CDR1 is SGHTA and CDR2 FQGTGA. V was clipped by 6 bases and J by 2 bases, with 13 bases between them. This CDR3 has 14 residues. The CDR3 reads CASRAGTDNTEAFF. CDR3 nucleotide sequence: TGTGCCAGCAGGGCCGGGACGGATAACACTGAAGCTTTCTTT.

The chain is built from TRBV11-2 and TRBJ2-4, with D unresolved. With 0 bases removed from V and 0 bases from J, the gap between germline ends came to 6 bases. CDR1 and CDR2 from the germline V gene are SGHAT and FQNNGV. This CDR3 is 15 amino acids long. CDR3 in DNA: TGTGCCAGCAGCTTAGAGCACATAGCCAAAAACATTCAGTACTTC. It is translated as CASSLEHIAKNIQYF.

The DNA of the CDR3 is TGTGCCAGCAGTCCCGGGGGGGTTAGCTATGGCTACACCTTC. The encoded protein is CASSPGGVSYGYTF. The chain carries TRBV28 and TRBJ1-2; perhaps TRBD1 as D (5 bases). Germline values: CDR1 MDHEN, CDR2 SYDVKM. The V end lost 5 bases, the J end lost 4 bases, and 14 bases lay between the germline ends. There are 14 residues in the CDR3.

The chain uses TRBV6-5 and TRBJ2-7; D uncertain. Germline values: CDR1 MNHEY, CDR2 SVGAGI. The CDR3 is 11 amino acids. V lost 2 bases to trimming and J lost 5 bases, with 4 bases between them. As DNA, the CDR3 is TGTGCCAGCAGTTACCTCGACGAGCAGTACTTC. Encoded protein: CASSYLDEQYF.

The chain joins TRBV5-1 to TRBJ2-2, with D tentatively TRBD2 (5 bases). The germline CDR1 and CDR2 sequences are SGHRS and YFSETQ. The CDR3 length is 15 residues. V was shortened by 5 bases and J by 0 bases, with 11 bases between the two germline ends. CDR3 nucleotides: TGCGCCAGCAGGTTAAGCGGTACGAACACCGGGGAGCTGTTTTTT. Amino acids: CASRLSGTNTGELFF.

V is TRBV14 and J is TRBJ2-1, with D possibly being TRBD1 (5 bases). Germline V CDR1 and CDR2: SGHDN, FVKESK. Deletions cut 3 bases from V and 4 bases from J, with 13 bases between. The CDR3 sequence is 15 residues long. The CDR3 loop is CASSQIRQFYNEQFF. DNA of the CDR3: TGTGCCAGCAGCCAGATAAGACAGTTTTACAATGAGCAGTTCTTC.

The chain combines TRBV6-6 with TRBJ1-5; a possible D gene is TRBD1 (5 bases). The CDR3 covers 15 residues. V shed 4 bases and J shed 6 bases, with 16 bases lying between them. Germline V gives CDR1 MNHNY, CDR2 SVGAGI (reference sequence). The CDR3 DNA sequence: TGTGCCAGCAGTTCCGGGGGTGAAGAAAGTCAGCCCCAGCATTTT. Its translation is CASSSGGEESQPQHF.

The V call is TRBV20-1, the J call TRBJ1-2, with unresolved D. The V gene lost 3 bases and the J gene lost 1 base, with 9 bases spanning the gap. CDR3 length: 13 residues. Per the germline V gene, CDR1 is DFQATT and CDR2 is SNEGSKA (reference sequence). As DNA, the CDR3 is TGCAGTGCTAGTCGCAGGTTTAACTATGGCTACACCTTC. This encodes CSASRRFNYGYTF.

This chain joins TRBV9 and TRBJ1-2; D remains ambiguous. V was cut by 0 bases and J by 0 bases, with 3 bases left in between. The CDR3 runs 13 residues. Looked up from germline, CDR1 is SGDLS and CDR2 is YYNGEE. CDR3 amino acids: CASSVEPNYGYTF. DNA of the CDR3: TGTGCCAGCAGCGTAGAACCTAACTATGGCTACACCTTC. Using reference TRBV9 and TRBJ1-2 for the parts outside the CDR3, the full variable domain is DSGVTQTPKHLITATGQRVTLRCSPRSGDLSVYWYQQSLDQGLQFLIQYYNGEERAKGNILERFSAQQFPDLHSELNLSSLELGDSALYFCASSVEPNYGYTFGSGTRLTVV.

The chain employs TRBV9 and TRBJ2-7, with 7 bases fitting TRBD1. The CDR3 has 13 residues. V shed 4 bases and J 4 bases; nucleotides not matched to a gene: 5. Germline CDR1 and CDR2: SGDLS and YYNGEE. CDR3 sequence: CASSLEQGYEQYF. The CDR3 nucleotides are TGTGCCAGCAGCCTAGAACAGGGGTACGAGCAGTACTTC.

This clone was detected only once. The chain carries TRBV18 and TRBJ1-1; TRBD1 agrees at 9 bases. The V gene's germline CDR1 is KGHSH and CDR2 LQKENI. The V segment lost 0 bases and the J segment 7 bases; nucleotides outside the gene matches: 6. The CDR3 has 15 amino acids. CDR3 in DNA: TGTGCCAGCTCACCACCGGGACAGGGAGGGGGTGAAGCTTTCTTT. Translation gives CASSPPGQGGGEAFF.

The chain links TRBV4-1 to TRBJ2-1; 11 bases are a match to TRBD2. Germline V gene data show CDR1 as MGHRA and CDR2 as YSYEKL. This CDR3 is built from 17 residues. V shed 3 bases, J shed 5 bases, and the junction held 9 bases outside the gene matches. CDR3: CASSQTGIAGGNNEQFF. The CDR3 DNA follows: TGCGCCAGCAGCCAGACCGGTATAGCGGGAGGGAACAATGAGCAGTTCTTC.

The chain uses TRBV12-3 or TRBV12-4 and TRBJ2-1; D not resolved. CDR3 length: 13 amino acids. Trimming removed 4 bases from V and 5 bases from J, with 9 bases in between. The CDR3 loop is CASSYGPNNEQFF. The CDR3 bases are TGTGCCAGCAGTTATGGCCCAAACAATGAGCAGTTCTTC.

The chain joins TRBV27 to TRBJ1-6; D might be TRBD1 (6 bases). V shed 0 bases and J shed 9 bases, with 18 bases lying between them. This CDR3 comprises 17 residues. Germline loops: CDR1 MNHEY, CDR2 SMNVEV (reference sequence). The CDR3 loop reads CASSLSYQGRIGSPLHF. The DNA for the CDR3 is TGTGCCAGCAGTTTATCGTATCAGGGGCGGATAGGTTCACCCCTCCACTTT.

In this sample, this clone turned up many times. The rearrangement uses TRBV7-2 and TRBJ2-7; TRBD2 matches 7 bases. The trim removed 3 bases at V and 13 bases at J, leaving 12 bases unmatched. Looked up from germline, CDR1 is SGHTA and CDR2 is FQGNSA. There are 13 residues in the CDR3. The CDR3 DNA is TGTGCCAGCAGCTTTAGGCCTAGCGGAATCGCCTACTTC. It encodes CASSFRPSGIAYF. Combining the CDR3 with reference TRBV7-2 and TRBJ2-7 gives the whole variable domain GAGVSQSPSNKVTEKGKDVELRCDPISGHTALYWYRQSLGQGLEFLIYFQGNSAPDKSGLPSDRFSAERTGGSVSTLTIQRTQQEDSAVYLCASSFRPSGIAYFGPGTRLTVT.

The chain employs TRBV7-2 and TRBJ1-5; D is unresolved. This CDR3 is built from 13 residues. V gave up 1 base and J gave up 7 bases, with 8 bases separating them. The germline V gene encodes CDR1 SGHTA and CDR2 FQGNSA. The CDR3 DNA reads TGTGCCAGCAGCTTAGTATCTGAGCAGCCCCAGCATTTT. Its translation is CASSLVSEQPQHF.

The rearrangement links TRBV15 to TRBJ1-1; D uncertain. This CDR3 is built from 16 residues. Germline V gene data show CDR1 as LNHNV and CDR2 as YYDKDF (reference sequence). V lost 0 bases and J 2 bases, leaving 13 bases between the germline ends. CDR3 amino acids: CATSRDLVDGNTEAFF. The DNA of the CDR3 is TGTGCCACCAGCAGAGATTTAGTTGATGGCAACACTGAAGCTTTCTTT.

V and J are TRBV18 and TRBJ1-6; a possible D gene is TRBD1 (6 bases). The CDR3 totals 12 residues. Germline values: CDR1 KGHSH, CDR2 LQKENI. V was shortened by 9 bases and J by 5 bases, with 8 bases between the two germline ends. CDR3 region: CASRQDNSPLHF. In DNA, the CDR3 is TGTGCCAGTCGACAGGATAATTCACCCCTCCACTTT.

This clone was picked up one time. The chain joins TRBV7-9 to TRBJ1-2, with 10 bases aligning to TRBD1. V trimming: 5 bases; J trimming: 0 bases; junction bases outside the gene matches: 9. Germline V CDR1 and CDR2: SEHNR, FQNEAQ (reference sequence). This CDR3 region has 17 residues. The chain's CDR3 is CASSVHDRGPSNYGYTF. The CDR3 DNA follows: TGTGCCAGCAGCGTCCATGACAGGGGGCCTTCTAACTATGGCTACACCTTC.

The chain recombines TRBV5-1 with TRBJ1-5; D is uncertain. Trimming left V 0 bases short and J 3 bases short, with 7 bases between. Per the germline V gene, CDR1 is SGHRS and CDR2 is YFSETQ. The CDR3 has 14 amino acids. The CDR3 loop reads CASSLGFPNQPQHF. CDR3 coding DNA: TGCGCCAGCAGCTTGGGGTTCCCCAATCAGCCCCAGCATTTT. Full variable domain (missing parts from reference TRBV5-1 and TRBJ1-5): KAGVTQTPRYLIKTRGQQVTLSCSPISGHRSVSWYQQTPGQGLQFLFEYFSETQRNKGNFPGRFSGRQFSNSRSEMNVSTLELGDSALYLCASSLGFPNQPQHFGDGTRLSIL.

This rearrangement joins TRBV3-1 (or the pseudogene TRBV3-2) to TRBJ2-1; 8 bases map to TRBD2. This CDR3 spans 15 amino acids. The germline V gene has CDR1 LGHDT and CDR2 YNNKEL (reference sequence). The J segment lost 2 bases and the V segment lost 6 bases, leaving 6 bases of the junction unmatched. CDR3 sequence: CASREASGPYNEQFF. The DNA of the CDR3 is TGTGCCAGCAGAGAAGCTAGCGGGCCCTACAATGAGCAGTTCTTC.

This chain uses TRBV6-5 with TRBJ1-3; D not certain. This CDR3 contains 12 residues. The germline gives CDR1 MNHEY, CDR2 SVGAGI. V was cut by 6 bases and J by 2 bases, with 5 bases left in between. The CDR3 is CASRDPGNTIYF. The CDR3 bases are TGTGCCAGCAGGGACCCTGGAAACACCATATATTTT.

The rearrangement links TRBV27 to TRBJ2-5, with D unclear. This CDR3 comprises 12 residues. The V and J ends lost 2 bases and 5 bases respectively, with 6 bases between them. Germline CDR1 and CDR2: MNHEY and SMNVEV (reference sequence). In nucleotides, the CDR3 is TGTGCCAGCAGTTTAGTTCAGGAGACCCAGTACTTC. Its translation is CASSLVQETQYF.

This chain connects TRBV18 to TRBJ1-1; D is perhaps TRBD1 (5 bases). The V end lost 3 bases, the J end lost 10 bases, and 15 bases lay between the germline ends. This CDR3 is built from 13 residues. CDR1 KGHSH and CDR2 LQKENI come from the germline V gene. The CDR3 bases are TGTGCCAGCTCACCCTCGGACACGCGCCGAGCTTTCTTT. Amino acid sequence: CASSPSDTRRAFF.

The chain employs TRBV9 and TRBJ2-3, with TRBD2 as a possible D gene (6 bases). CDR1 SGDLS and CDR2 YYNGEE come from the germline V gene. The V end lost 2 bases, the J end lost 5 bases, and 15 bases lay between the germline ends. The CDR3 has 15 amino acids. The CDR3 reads CASSVARDLKDTQYF. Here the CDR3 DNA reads TGTGCCAGCAGCGTGGCCCGGGACTTGAAAGATACGCAGTATTTT.

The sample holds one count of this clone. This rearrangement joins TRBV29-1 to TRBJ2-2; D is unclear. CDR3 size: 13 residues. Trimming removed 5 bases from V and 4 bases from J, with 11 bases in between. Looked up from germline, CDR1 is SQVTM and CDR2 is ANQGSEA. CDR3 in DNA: TGCAGCGTTCCCTCAGGATTCACCGGGGAGCTGTTTTTT. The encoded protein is CSVPSGFTGELFF.

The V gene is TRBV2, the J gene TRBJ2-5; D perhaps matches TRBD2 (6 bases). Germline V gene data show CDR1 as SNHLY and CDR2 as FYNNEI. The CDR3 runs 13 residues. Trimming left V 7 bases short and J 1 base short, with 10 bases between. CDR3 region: CASKDGGQETQYF. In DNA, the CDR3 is TGTGCCAGCAAGGACGGGGGCCAAGAGACCCAGTACTTC.

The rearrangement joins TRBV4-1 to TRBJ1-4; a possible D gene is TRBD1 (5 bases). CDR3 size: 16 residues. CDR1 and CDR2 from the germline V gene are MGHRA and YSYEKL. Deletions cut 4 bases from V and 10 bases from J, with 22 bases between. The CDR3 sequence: CASSRVLGVSPSKLFF. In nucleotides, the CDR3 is TGCGCCAGCAGCCGCGTTTTGGGGGTTTCCCCGTCAAAACTGTTTTTT.

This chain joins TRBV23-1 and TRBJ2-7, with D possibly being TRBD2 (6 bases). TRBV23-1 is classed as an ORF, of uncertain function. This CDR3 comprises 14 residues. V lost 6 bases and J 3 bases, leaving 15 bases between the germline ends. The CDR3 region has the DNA TGCGCCAGCAGATCTTCGGGAGAGGACTACGAGCAGTACTTC. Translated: CASRSSGEDYEQYF.

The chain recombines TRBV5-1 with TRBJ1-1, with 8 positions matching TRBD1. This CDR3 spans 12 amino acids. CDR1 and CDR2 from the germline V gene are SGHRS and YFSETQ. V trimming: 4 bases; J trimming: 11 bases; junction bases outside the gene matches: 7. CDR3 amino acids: CASSLGQGAAFF. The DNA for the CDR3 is TGCGCCAGCAGCCTAGGACAGGGTGCTGCTTTCTTT.